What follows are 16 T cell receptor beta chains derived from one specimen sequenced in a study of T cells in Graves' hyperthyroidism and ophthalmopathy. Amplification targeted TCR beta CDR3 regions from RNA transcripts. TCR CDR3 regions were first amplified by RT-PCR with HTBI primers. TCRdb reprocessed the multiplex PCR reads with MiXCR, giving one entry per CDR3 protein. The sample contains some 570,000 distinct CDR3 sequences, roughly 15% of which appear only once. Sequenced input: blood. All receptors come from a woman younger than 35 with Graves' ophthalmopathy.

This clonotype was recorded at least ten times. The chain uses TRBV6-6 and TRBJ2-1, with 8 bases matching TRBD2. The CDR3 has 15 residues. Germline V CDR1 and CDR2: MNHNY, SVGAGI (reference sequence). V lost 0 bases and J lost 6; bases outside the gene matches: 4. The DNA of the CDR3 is TGTGCCAGCAGTTACTCCGGGACTAGTCCCAATGAGCAGTTCTTC. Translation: CASSYSGTSPNEQFF.

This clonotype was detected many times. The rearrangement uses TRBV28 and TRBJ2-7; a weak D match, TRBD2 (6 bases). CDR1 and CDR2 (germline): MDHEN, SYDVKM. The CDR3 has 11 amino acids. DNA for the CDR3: TGTGCGAGCGGGTCCCACTACGAGCAGTACTTC. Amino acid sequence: CASGSHYEQYF.

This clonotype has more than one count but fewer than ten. DNA of the CDR3: TGTGCCAGCAGTACGAGAGGGGGAAATAATTCACCCCTCCACTTT. Translating gives CASSTRGGNNSPLHF. This rearrangement joins TRBV6-1 to TRBJ1-6, with D maybe TRBD1 (6 bases). CDR3 length: 15 amino acids. The V end lost 5 bases, the J end lost 5 bases, and 13 bases lay between the germline ends. CDR1 is MNHNS, CDR2 SASEGT, per germline.

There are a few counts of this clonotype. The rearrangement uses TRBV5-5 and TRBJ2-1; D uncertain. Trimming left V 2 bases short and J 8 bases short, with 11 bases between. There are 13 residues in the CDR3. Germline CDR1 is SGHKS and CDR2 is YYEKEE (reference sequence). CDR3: CASSFREVDEQFF. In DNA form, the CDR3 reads TGTGCCAGCAGCTTTAGAGAAGTCGATGAGCAGTTCTTC.

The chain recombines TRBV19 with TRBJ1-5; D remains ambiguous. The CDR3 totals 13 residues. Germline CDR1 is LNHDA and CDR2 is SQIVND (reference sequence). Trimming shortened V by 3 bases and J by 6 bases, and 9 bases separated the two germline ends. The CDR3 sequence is CASSIDQFQPQHF. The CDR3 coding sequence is TGTGCCAGTAGTATCGACCAGTTTCAGCCCCAGCATTTT.

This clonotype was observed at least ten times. CDR3 sequence reads: CSARDSGTGSRGYTF. The DNA for the CDR3 is TGCAGTGCTAGAGATTCCGGGACAGGGTCTCGGGGCTACACCTTC. V gene TRBV20-1 combines with J gene TRBJ1-2, with 9 positions matching TRBD1. The CDR3 sequence is 15 residues long. Looked up from germline, CDR1 is DFQATT and CDR2 is SNEGSKA (reference sequence). The junction had 10 bases not matched to a gene; V was cut back by 0 bases and J by 8 bases.

This CDR3 is CASSFSGTGFIQYF. CDR3 DNA sequence: TGCGCCAGCAGCTTTTCCGGGACAGGGTTCATTCAGTACTTC. The chain is built from TRBV5-1 and TRBJ2-4, with 9 bases fitting TRBD1. The CDR3 spans 14 residues. With 2 bases clipped from V and 9 bases from J, the junction kept 6 bases outside the gene matches. Germline lookup yields CDR1 SGHRS and CDR2 YFSETQ.

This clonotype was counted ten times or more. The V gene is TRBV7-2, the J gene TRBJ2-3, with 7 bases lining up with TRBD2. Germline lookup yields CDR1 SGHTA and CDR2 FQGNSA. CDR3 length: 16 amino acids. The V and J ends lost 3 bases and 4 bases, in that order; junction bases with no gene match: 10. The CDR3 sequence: CASSFPPPRGADTQYF. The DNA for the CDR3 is TGTGCCAGCAGCTTCCCACCCCCCCGGGGGGCAGATACGCAGTATTTT.

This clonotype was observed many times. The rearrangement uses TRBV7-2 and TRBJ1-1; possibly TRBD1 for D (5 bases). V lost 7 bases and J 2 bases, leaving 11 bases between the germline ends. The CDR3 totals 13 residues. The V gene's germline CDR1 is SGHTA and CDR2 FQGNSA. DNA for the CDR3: TGTGCCAGCACTAACAGGTTAAACACTGAAGCTTTCTTT. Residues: CASTNRLNTEAFF.

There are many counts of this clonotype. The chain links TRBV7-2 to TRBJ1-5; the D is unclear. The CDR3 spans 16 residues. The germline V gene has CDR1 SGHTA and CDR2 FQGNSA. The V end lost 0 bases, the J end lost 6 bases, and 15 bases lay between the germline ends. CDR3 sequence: CASSLANPTWGQPQHF. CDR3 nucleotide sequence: TGTGCCAGCAGCTTAGCCAATCCGACCTGGGGTCAGCCCCAGCATTTT.

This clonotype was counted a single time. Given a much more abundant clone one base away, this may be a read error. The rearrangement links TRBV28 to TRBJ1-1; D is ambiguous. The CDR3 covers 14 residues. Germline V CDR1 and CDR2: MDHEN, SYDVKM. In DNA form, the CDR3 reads TGTGCCAGCAGTACCCTCAGCGGGAACACTGGAGCTTTCTTT. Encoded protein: CASSTLSGNTGAFF.

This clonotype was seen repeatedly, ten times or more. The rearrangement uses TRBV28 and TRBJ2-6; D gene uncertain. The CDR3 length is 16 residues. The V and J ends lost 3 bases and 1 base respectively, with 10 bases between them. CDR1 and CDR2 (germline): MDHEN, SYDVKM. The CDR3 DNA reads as TGTGCCAGCAGTTTGTCCGTAGGATCTGGGGCCAACGTCCTGACTTTC. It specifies CASSLSVGSGANVLTF. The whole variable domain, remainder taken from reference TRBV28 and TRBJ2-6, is DVKVTQSSRYLVKRTGEKVFLECVQDMDHENMFWYRQDPGLGLRLIYFSYDVKMKEKGDIPEGYSVSREKKERFSLILESASTNQTSMYLCASSLSVGSGANVLTFGAGSRLTVL.

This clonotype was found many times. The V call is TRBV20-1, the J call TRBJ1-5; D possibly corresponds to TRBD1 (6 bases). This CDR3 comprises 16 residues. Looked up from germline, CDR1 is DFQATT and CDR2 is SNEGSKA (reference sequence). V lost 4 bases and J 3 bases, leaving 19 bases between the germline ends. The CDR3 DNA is TGCAGTGCTAAGGACAGTTCGGGTGCAGACAATCAGCCCCAGCATTTT. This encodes CSAKDSSGADNQPQHF.

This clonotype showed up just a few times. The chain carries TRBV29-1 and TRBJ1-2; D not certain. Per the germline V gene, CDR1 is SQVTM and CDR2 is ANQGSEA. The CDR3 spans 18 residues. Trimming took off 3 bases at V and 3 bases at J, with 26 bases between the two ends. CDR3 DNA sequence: TGCAGCGTTGACGAACCCCCGGTTGAAGGGAGGACTCACTATGGCTACACCTTC. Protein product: CSVDEPPVEGRTHYGYTF.

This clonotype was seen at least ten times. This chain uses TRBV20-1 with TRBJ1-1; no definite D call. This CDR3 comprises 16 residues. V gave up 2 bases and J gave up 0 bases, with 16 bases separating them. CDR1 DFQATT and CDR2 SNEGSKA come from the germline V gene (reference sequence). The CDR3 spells CSARRWDLLMNTEAFF. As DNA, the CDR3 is TGCAGTGCTAGACGGTGGGATCTGCTCATGAACACTGAAGCTTTCTTT.

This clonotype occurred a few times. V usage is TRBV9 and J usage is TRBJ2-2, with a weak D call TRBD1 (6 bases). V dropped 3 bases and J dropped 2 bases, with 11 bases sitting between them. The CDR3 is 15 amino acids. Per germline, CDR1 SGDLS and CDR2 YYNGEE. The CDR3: CASSGKQGNTGELFF. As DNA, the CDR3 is TGTGCCAGCAGCGGAAAACAGGGTAACACCGGGGAGCTGTTTTTT.